This T cell receptor beta chain stems from a study of post-analysis software for immune sequencing data. Across the whole study: The study covered relapsing-remitting, secondary progressive and progressive-relapsing courses of multiple sclerosis. Overall study findings and caveats: Controls had lower frequencies than patients of about 5 TRBV segments, which included TRBV5-6, TRBV5-1 and TRBV20-1. Samples prepared in the same batch strongly co-clustered by F measure. Those with multiple sclerosis, the patient group, showed significantly lower normalized Chao1 diversity than controls.

On this clonotype itself: Its antigen remains unknown.

Unique molecular identifiers were carried by the TCR beta cDNA libraries. When about 0.9 to 11 million T cells were used, they gave about 550,000 cDNA molecules. TCRdb processed the PCR reads anew with MiXCR; each CDR3 protein has one entry. This sample carries 350,000 to 500,000 distinct CDR3 sequences, 30% to 40% of them seen once, and the ten largest clones take roughly 8.2%. The germline V gene encodes CDR1 DFQATT and CDR2 SNEGSKA (reference sequence). V lost 6 bases to trimming and J lost 11 bases, with 25 bases between them. The CDR3 spans 14 residues. The origin of this receptor is a girl aged 2-10 years with multiple sclerosis. The J gene is TRBJ2-5, the V gene TRBV20-1; D is possibly TRBD1 (6 bases). Sequencing was carried out using blood. The CDR3 bases are TGCAGTGCCACCAGGGGCGTCTGGCTGAAGGAGCAGTACTTC. This gives the protein CSATRGVWLKEQYF.